This T cell receptor beta chain stems from a study of chemoradiotherapy in HPV16-positive cancers. TCRdb keeps only in-frame clones here, not all; method: immunoSEQ multiplex PCR. The sample consists of tens of thousands of clones, approximately 70% of them appearing once. Sample collection was performed from a patient who underwent chemoradiotherapy. The TCR comes from a human donor with HPV-associated anogenital cancer.

CDR3 sequence (DNA): TGTGCCAGCAGCTTAGTACTCCACAGGGGGCGGCAGGACTACGAGCAGTACTTC. It is translated as CASSLVLHRGRQDYEQYF. The genes are TRBV11-2 and TRBJ2-7; TRBD1 matches 9 bases. Losses at the gene ends were 1 base for V and 3 bases for J; bases not matched to a gene: 13. Looked up from germline, CDR1 is SGHAT and CDR2 is FQNNGV. The length of the CDR3 is 18 residues.